This entry lists 16 T cell receptor beta chains sequenced from one sample in a study of monozygotic twins with inflammatory bowel disease. TCRdb reprocessed the 5' RACE reads; each CDR3 protein has one entry and no DNA is given. Its table lists approximately 330,000 distinct CDR3 sequences. Sequencing was done on a sample of blood. The receptors derive from a human donor with ulcerative colitis or Crohn's disease, or a healthy co-twin of an affected twin (not recorded which).

The rearrangement links TRBV27 to TRBJ2-3; TCRdb's assignment of TRBD2 cannot be checked, as there is no DNA. Germline CDR1 and CDR2: MNHEY and SMNVEV (reference sequence). The CDR3 length is 17 residues. The CDR3 is CASSFFPPGTPRDTQYF.

The chain joins TRBV19 to TRBJ1-1. The CDR3 spans 15 residues. The germline V gene has CDR1 LNHDA and CDR2 SQIVND (reference sequence). CDR3 amino acids: CASSIDGTANTEAFF.

This chain connects TRBV7-7 to TRBJ2-5. The CDR3 spans 15 residues. CDR1 is SSHAT, CDR2 FNYEAQ, per germline (reference sequence). The CDR3 loop reads CASSPLGVHGETQYF.

The rearrangement uses TRBV7-2 and TRBJ2-7. The germline V gene encodes CDR1 SGHTA and CDR2 FQGNSA. The CDR3 has 14 residues. The CDR3 loop reads CASSSNLDGYEQYF.

J is TRBJ2-3 and V is TRBV7-2; TCRdb gives TRBD2 as the D gene, but with no DNA this cannot be confirmed. This CDR3 is built from 16 residues. In germline, CDR1 is SGHTA, CDR2 FQGNSA. CDR3 protein: CASSPMASGGADTQYF.

The chain uses TRBV2 and TRBJ2-7. The CDR3 contains 17 residues. CDR1 SNHLY and CDR2 FYNNEI come from the germline V gene. The CDR3 protein is CASSELVGVDLAYEQYF.

The V and J genes are TRBV7-9 and TRBJ2-7. Germline CDR1 is SEHNR and CDR2 is FQNEAQ (reference sequence). CDR3 length: 14 amino acids. CDR3 region: CASSLSGSNYEQYF.

The V and J genes are TRBV11-3 and TRBJ2-1; as DNA is missing, the TRBD2 call by TCRdb cannot be tested. The V gene's germline CDR1 is SGHNT and CDR2 YENEEA. CDR3 length: 12 amino acids. This chain's CDR3 is CASSASRDLQFF.

The V gene is TRBV5-1, the J gene TRBJ1-1. CDR1 is SGHRS, CDR2 YFSETQ, per germline. The CDR3 sequence is 14 residues long. The CDR3 sequence is CASSLDRSVTEAFF.

The V call is TRBV21-1, the J call TRBJ1-5; TCRdb picks TRBD1, but there is no DNA to check that call. TRBV21-1 is listed as a pseudogene. The CDR3 consists of 15 residues. The CDR3 sequence: CASSKVPQRSQPQHF.

The chain employs TRBV9 and TRBJ2-6. This CDR3 comprises 17 residues. Germline assignment: CDR1 SGDLS and CDR2 YYNGEE. The CDR3 loop reads CASSLGASNSGANVLTF. The full variable domain, in which reference TRBV9 and TRBJ2-6 provide the parts outside the CDR3, is DSGVTQTPKHLITATGQRVTLRCSPRSGDLSVYWYQQSLDQGLQFLIQYYNGEERAKGNILERFSAQQFPDLHSELNLSSLELGDSALYFCASSLGASNSGANVLTFGAGSRLTVL.

The chain links TRBV20-1 to TRBJ2-7; TCRdb proposes TRBD2, but this gene call is untestable without DNA. Per germline, CDR1 DFQATT and CDR2 SNEGSKA (reference sequence). The CDR3 has 17 amino acids. The CDR3 loop reads CSASTSGGLRSSYEQYF.

V gene TRBV5-6 combines with J gene TRBJ2-3. Germline V gene data show CDR1 as SGHDT and CDR2 as YYEEEE. The CDR3 runs to 12 residues. This CDR3 reads CASSLLSDTQYF. Drawing the rest from reference TRBV5-6 and TRBJ2-3, the complete variable domain is DAGVTQSPTHLIKTRGQQVTLRCSPKSGHDTVSWYQQALGQGPQFIFQYYEEEERQRGNFPDRFSGHQFPNYSSELNVNALLLGDSALYLCASSLLSDTQYFGPGTRLTVL.

This chain uses TRBV27 with TRBJ2-7; without DNA, the TCRdb call of TRBD2 cannot be checked. The CDR3 totals 15 residues. Germline V lookup: CDR1 MNHEY, CDR2 SMNVEV (reference sequence). The CDR3 protein is CASSFSQPRPYEQYF.

The V gene is TRBV12-3 or TRBV12-4, the J gene TRBJ2-7; the TCRdb call, TRBD2, lacks DNA for checking. There are 16 residues in the CDR3. The CDR3 reads CASSSGIVISFDEQYF.

This chain links TRBV5-1 with TRBJ2-3; TCRdb designates TRBD2, a call that cannot be tested without DNA. Germline V CDR1 and CDR2: SGHRS, YFSETQ. The CDR3 spans 17 residues. The CDR3 here is CASSLSGRAGSTDTQYF.